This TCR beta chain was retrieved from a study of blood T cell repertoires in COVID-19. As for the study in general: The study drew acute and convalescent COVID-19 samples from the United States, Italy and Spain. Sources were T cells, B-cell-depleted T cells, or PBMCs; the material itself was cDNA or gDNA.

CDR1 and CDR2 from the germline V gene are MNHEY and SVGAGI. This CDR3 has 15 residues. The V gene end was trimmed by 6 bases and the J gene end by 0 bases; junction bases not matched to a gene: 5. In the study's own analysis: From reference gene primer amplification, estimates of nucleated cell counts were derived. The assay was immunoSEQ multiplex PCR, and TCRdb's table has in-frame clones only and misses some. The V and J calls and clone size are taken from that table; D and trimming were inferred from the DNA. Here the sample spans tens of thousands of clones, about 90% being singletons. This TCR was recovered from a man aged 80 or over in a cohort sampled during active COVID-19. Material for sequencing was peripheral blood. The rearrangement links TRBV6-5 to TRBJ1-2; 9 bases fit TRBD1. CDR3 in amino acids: CASRWGQGPNYGYTF. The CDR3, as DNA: TGTGCCAGCAGGTGGGGACAGGGACCTAACTATGGCTACACCTTC.